This paragraph reports one T cell receptor beta chain. Its antigen is as yet unknown. Each sorted subset replicate got 200 ng genomic DNA, about 33,000 genomes. Assay used: immunoSEQ multiplex PCR; TCRdb lists only in-frame clones, some missing. The sample contains around 1.6 million clones, nearly 99% of which appear only once. This sample is drawn from a study of shared clonotypes between healthy human individuals. CDR1 and CDR2 (germline): SNHLY, FYNNEI. Trimming took off 5 bases at V and 0 bases at J, with 17 bases between the two ends. This CDR3 contains 17 residues. The study drew all its donors from Caucasian adults living in Nashville, Tennessee. Memory CD4+ cells were the fraction left after CD45RA+ naive selection. Study-level results: How much donors shared clonotypes was expected to be affected by sequencing depth.

The sequenced sample consisted of naive CD4+ T cells sorted from blood. The subset was: CD45RA+ positively selected. V usage is TRBV2 and J usage is TRBJ1-5; D not resolved. The source is a man aged 30-40 years in good health. The CDR3: CASSPTAVFYSNQPQHF. In nucleotides, the CDR3 is TGTGCCAGCAGTCCCACGGCGGTCTTCTATAGCAATCAGCCCCAGCATTTT.